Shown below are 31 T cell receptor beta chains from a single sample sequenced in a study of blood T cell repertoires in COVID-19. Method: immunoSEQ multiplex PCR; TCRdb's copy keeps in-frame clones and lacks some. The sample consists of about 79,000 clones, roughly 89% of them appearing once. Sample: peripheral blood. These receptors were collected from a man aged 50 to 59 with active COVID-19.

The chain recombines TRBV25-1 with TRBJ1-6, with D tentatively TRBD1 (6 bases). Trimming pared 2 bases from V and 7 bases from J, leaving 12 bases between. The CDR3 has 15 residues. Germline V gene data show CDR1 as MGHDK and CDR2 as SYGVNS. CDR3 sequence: CASSETGPNNSPLHF. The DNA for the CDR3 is TGTGCCAGCAGTGAAACAGGGCCTAACAATTCACCCCTCCACTTT. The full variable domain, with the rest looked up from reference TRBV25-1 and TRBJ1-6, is EADIYQTPRYLVIGTGKKITLECSQTMGHDKMYWYQQDPGMELHLIHYSYGVNSTEKGDLSSESTVSRIRTEHFPLTLESARPSHTSQYLCASSETGPNNSPLHFGNGTRLTVT.

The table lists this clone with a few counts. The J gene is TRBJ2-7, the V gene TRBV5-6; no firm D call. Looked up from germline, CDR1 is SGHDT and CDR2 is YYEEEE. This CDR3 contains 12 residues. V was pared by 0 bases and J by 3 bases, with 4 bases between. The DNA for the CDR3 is TGTGCCAGCAGCTTGGTCGGCTACGAGCAGTACTTC. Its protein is CASSLVGYEQYF.

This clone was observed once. The CDR3 DNA sequence: TGCGCCAGCAGCTTGATCAGGATTTCCTACAATGAGCAGTTCTTC. Its translation: CASSLIRISYNEQFF. The rearrangement links TRBV5-1 to TRBJ2-1; D gene ambiguous. Looked up from germline, CDR1 is SGHRS and CDR2 is YFSETQ. The ends were cut back, 1 base at V and 1 base at J, with 9 bases in the middle. The CDR3 is 15 residues long.

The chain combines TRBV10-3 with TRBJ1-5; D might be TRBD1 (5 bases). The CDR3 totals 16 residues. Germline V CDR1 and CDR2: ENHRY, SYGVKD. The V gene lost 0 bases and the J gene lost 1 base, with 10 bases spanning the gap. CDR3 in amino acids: CAISESPAGSNQPQHF. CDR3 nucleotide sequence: TGTGCCATCAGTGAGTCCCCAGCAGGGAGCAATCAGCCCCAGCATTTT.

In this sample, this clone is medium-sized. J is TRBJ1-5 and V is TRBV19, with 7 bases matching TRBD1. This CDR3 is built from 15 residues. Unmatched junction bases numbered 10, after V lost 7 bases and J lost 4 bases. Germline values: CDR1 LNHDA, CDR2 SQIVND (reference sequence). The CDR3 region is CASTWRGQPNQPQHF. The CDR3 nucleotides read TGTGCCAGTACCTGGAGGGGGCAGCCTAATCAGCCCCAGCATTTT.

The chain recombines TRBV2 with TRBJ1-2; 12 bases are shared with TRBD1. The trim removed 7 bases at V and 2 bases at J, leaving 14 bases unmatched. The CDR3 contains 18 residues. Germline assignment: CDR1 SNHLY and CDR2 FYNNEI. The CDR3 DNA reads TGTGCCAGCAACGGAGGGGACAGGGGGCTTGTTTTGAACTATGGCTACACCTTC. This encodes CASNGGDRGLVLNYGYTF.

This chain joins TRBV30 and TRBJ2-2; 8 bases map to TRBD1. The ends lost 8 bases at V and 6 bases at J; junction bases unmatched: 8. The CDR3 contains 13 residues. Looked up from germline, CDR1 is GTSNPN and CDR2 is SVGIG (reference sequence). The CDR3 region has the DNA TGTGCCCAATCGACAGGGGACTCCGGGGAGCTGTTTTTT. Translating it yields CAQSTGDSGELFF.

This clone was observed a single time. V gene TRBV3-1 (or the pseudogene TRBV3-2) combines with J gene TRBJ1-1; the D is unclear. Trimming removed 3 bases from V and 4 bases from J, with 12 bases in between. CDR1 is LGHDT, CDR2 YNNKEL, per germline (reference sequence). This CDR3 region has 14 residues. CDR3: CASSHQPGGTEAFF. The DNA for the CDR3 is TGTGCCAGCAGCCATCAACCGGGAGGCACTGAAGCTTTCTTT.

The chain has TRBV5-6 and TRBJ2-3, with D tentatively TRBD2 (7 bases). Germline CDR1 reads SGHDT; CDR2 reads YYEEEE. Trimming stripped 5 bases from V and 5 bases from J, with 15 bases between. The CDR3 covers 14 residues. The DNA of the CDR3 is TGTGCCAGCAGTCTGGGGGGGCCCGGAGATACGCAGTATTTT. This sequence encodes CASSLGGPGDTQYF. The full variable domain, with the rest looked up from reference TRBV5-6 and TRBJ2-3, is DAGVTQSPTHLIKTRGQQVTLRCSPKSGHDTVSWYQQALGQGPQFIFQYYEEEERQRGNFPDRFSGHQFPNYSSELNVNALLLGDSALYLCASSLGGPGDTQYFGPGTRLTVL.

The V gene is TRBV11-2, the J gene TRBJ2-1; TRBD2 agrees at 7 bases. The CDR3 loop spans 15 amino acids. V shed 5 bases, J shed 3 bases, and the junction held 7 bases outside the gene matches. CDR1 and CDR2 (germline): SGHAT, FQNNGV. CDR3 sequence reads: CASSPLSGNYNEQFF. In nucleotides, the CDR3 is TGTGCCAGCAGCCCCCTGAGCGGGAACTACAATGAGCAGTTCTTC. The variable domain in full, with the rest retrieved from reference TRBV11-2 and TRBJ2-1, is EAGVAQSPRYKIIEKRQSVAFWCNPISGHATLYWYQQILGQGPKLLIQFQNNGVVDDSQLPKDRFSAERLKGVDSTLKIQPAKLEDSAVYLCASSPLSGNYNEQFFGPGTRLTVL.

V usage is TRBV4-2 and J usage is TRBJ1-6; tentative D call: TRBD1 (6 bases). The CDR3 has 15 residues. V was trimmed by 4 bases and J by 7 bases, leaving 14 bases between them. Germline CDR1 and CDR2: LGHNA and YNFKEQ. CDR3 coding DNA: TGTGCCAGCAGCCGCAACAGGGACCGAAATTCACCCCTCCACTTT. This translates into CASSRNRDRNSPLHF.

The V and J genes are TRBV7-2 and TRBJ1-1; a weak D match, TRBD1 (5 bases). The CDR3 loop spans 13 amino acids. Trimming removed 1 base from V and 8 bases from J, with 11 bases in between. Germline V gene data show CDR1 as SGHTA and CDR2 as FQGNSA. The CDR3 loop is CASSLVGQVEAFF. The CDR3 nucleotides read TGTGCCAGCAGCTTAGTGGGGCAGGTAGAAGCTTTCTTT. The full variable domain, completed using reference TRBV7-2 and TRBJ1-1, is GAGVSQSPSNKVTEKGKDVELRCDPISGHTALYWYRQSLGQGLEFLIYFQGNSAPDKSGLPSDRFSAERTGGSVSTLTIQRTQQEDSAVYLCASSLVGQVEAFFGQGTRLTVV.

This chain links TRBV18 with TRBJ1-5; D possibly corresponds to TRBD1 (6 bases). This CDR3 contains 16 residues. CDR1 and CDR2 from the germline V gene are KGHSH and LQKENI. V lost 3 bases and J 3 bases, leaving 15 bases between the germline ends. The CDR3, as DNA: TGTGCCAGCTCACCGCAAAAGACAGGAGACAATCAGCCCCAGCATTTT. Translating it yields CASSPQKTGDNQPQHF. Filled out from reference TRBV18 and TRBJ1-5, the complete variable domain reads NAGVMQNPRHLVRRRGQEARLRCSPMKGHSHVYWYRQLPEEGLKFMVYLQKENIIDESGMPKERFSAEFPKEGPSILRIQQVVRGDSAAYFCASSPQKTGDNQPQHFGDGTRLSIL.

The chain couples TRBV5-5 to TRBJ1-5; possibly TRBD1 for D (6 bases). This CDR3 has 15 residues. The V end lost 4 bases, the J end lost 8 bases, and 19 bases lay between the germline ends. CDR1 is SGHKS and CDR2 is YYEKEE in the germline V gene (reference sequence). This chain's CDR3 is CASSLTSTGLEPQHF. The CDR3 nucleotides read TGTGCCAGCAGCCTTACTTCAACAGGGCTGGAGCCCCAGCATTTT.

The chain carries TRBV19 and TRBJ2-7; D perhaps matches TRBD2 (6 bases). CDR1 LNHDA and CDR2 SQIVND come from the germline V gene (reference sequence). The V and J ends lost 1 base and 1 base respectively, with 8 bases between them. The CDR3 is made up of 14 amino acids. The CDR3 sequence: CASSIGGTSYEQYF. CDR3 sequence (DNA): TGTGCCAGTAGTATAGGGGGGACTTCCTACGAGCAGTACTTC.

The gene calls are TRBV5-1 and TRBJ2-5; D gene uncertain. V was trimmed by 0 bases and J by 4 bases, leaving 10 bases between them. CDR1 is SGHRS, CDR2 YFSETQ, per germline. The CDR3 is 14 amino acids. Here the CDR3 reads CASSLAAQVETQYF. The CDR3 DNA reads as TGCGCCAGCAGCTTGGCAGCGCAAGTAGAGACCCAGTACTTC.

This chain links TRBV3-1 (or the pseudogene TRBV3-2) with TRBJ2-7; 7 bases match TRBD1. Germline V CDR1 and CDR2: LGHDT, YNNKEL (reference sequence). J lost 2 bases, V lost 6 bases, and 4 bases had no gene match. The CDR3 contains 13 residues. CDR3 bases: TGTGCCAGCAGTCTAGGGACAGCCTACGAGCAGTACTTC. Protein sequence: CASSLGTAYEQYF.

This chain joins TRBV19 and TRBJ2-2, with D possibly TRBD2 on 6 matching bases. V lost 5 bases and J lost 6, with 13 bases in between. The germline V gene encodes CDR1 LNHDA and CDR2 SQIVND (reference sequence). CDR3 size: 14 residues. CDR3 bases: TGTGCCAGTAGTGCGGGGTTTGATCCCGGGGAGCTGTTTTTT. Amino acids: CASSAGFDPGELFF.

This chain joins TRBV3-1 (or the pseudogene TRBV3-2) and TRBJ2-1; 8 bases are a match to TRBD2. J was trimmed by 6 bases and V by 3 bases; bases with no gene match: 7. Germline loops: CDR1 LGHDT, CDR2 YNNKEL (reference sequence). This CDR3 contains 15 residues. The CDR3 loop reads CASSQVLAGPNEQFF. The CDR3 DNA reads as TGTGCCAGCAGCCAGGTCTTAGCGGGACCCAATGAGCAGTTCTTC.

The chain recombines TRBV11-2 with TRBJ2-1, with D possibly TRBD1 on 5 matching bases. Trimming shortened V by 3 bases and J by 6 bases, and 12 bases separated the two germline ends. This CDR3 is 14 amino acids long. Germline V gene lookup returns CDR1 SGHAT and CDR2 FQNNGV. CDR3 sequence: CASSFSLRGNEQFF. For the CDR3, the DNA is TGTGCCAGCAGCTTCTCCCTTAGGGGCAATGAGCAGTTCTTC.

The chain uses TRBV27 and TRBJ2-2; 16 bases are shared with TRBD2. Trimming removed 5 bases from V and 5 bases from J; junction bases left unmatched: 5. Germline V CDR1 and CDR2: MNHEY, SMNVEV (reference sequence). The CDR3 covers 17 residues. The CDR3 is CASSPGLAGGWTGELFF. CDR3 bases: TGTGCCAGCAGTCCGGGACTAGCGGGAGGGTGGACCGGGGAGCTGTTTTTT.

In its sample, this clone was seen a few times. For the CDR3, the DNA is TGTGCCAGCAGGTCACTAGCCGTGAACACCGGGGAGCTGTTTTTT. Residues: CASRSLAVNTGELFF. J is TRBJ2-2 and V is TRBV3-1 (or the pseudogene TRBV3-2), with D maybe TRBD2 (6 bases). Germline V gene lookup returns CDR1 LGHDT and CDR2 YNNKEL (reference sequence). This CDR3 contains 15 residues. Trimming cost V 6 bases and J 1 base, with 12 bases left between them.

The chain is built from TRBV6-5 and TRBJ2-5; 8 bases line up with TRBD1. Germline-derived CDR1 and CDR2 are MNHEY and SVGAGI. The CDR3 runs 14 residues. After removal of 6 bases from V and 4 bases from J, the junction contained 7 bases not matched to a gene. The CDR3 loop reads CASRGDRGLETQYF. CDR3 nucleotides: TGTGCCAGCAGGGGAGACAGGGGTTTAGAGACCCAGTACTTC.

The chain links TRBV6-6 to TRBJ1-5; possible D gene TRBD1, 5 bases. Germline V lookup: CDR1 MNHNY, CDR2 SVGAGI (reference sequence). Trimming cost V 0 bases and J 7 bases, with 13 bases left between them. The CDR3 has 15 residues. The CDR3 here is CASSYSAQGLQPQHF. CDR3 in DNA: TGTGCCAGCAGTTACTCCGCTCAGGGATTGCAGCCCCAGCATTTT.

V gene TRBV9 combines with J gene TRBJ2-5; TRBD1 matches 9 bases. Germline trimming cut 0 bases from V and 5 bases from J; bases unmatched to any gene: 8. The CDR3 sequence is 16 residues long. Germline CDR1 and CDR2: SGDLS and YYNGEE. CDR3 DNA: TGTGCCAGCAGCGTAGGGGGACAGGGAATCTGGGAGACCCAGTACTTC. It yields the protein CASSVGGQGIWETQYF.

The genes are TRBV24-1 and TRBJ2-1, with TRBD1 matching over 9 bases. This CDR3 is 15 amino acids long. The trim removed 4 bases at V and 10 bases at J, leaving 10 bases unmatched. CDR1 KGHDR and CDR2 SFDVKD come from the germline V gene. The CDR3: CATSESGTGIREQFF. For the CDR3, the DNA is TGTGCCACCAGTGAATCCGGGACAGGGATACGGGAGCAGTTCTTC.

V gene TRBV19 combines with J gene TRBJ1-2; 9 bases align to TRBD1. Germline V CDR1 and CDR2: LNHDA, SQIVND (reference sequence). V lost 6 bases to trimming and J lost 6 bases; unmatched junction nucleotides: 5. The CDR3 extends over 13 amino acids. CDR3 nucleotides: TGTGCCAGTAGCCTGACAGGGGGAGATGGCTACACCTTC. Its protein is CASSLTGGDGYTF.

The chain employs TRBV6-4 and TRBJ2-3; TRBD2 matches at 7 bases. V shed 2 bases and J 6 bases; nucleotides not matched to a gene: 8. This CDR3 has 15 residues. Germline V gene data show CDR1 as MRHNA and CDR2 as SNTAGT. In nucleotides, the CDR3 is TGTGCCAGCAGTGACGGGCGGCGGGAGACCGATACGCAGTATTTT. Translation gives CASSDGRRETDTQYF.

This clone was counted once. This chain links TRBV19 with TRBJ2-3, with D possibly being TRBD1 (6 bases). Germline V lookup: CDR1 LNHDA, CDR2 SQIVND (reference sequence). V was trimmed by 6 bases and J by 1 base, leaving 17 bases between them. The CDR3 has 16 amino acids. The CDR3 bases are TGTGCCAGTAGCCTCCTGGGCGAGGGGGGCACAGATACGCAGTATTTT. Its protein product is CASSLLGEGGTDTQYF.

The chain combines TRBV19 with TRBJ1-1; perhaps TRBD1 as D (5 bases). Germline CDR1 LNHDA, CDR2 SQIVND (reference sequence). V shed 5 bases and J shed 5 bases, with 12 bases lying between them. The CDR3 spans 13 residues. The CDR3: CASSRLGGTEAFF. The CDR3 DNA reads TGTGCCAGTAGTCGTCTTGGGGGGACTGAAGCTTTCTTT.

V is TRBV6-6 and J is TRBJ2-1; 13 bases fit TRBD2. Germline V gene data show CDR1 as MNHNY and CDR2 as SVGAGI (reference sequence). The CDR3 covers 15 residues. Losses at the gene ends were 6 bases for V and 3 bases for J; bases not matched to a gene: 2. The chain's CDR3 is CASSRLAGGYNEQFF. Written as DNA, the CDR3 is TGTGCCAGCAGCCGACTAGCGGGAGGCTACAATGAGCAGTTCTTC.